One and the same sample provided the 14 T cell receptor beta chains below, sequenced in a study of T cell responses to AZD1222 COVID-19 vaccine. Sequenced by immunoSEQ multiplex PCR; TCRdb stores in-frame clones only, minus some. Among more than 70,000 clones listed, over 75% were seen once. The source was peripheral blood, collected on day 0 of AZD1222 vaccination. The receptor source for this set is an adult in good health.

The rearrangement uses TRBV30 and TRBJ2-3; 8 bases map to TRBD1. This CDR3 is 13 amino acids long. Losses at the gene ends were 1 base for V and 5 bases for J; bases not matched to a gene: 2. Germline CDR1 is GTSNPN and CDR2 is SVGIG (reference sequence). This CDR3 reads CAWSGTGGDTQYF. CDR3 sequence (DNA): TGTGCCTGGAGTGGCACAGGGGGAGATACGCAGTATTTT.

V and J are TRBV28 and TRBJ1-2; 9 bases are a match to TRBD1. V gave up 2 bases and J gave up 5 bases; unmatched junction bases: 3. This CDR3 is built from 14 residues. Germline V gene lookup returns CDR1 MDHEN and CDR2 SYDVKM. The CDR3 nucleotides are TGTGCCAGCAGTTTAGTACAGGGGGCTTATGGCTACACCTTC. This encodes CASSLVQGAYGYTF.

This CDR3 is CATSSPDRFYGYTF. The CDR3 bases are TGTGCCACCAGCAGCCCGGACAGGTTCTATGGCTACACCTTC. This rearrangement joins TRBV15 to TRBJ1-2; 7 positions match TRBD1. V was clipped by 3 bases and J by 4 bases; unmatched bases: 5. The CDR3 totals 14 residues. Germline V gives CDR1 LNHNV, CDR2 YYDKDF (reference sequence).

DNA for the CDR3: TGTGCCAGCAGCCCGACCCCGACGTTAGCGGGAGTAACCTTCAATGAGCAGTTCTTC. It is translated as CASSPTPTLAGVTFNEQFF. The chain couples TRBV7-3 to TRBJ2-1; the match to TRBD2 covers 9 bases. The CDR3 extends over 19 amino acids. CDR1 and CDR2 from the germline V gene are SGHTA and FQGTGA. The V gene end was trimmed by 5 bases and the J gene end by 6 bases; junction bases not matched to a gene: 20.

V gene TRBV7-9 combines with J gene TRBJ2-2; D is uncertain. Looked up from germline, CDR1 is SEHNR and CDR2 is FQNEAQ (reference sequence). The CDR3 spans 11 residues. Trimming shortened V by 4 bases and J by 9 bases, and 6 bases separated the two germline ends. This CDR3 reads CASSWNRELFF. As DNA, the CDR3 is TGTGCCAGCAGCTGGAACCGGGAGCTGTTTTTT.

The chain links TRBV7-8 to TRBJ1-1, with 9 bases lining up with TRBD1. This CDR3 has 15 amino acids. V was clipped by 4 bases and J by 4 bases; unmatched bases: 7. CDR1 is SGHVS, CDR2 FQNEAQ, per germline. The CDR3 loop is CASSSGTGWATEAFF. The CDR3, as DNA: TGTGCCAGCAGCTCAGGGACAGGGTGGGCCACTGAAGCTTTCTTT.

This CDR3 reads CASSRQGPMNTEAFF. Written as DNA, the CDR3 is TGTGCCAGCAGCCGACAGGGGCCCATGAACACTGAAGCTTTCTTT. V and J are TRBV28 and TRBJ1-1; 8 bases agree with TRBD1. Germline V gene data show CDR1 as MDHEN and CDR2 as SYDVKM. This CDR3 comprises 15 residues. V shed 6 bases, J shed 0 bases, and the junction held 6 bases outside the gene matches.

The gene calls are TRBV4-2 and TRBJ2-7, with TRBD1 identical over 7 bases. The germline V gene has CDR1 LGHNA and CDR2 YNFKEQ. The CDR3 runs 15 residues. The V and J ends lost 8 bases and 2 bases, in that order; junction bases with no gene match: 12. CDR3 loop: CASGEQGIEAYEQYF. CDR3 nucleotides: TGTGCCAGCGGAGAACAGGGGATTGAAGCCTACGAGCAGTACTTC.

This chain joins TRBV9 and TRBJ1-1; 7 bases agree with TRBD1. The germline V gene has CDR1 SGDLS and CDR2 YYNGEE. V was pared by 2 bases and J by 6 bases, with 10 bases of the junction left unmatched. This CDR3 has 15 residues. The CDR3 DNA is TGTGCCAGCAGCGTGGGACAGTTTGGTTTCGCTGAAGCTTTCTTT. Its protein is CASSVGQFGFAEAFF.

The chain has TRBV28 and TRBJ1-2, with D uncertain. CDR3 length equals 16 residues. V was shortened by 6 bases and J by 5 bases, with 22 bases between the two germline ends. Germline values: CDR1 MDHEN, CDR2 SYDVKM. The DNA for the CDR3 is TGTGCCAGCAGAAACGAGCGGAGGGCCTTGATTTATGGCTACACCTTC. Amino acids: CASRNERRALIYGYTF.

The V gene is TRBV6-1, the J gene TRBJ2-3; 8 bases are a match to TRBD2. The germline V gene encodes CDR1 MNHNS and CDR2 SASEGT. The CDR3 has 16 amino acids. V trimming: 3 bases; J trimming: 2 bases; junction bases outside the gene matches: 7. CDR3 in amino acids: CASSEGVAGITDTQYF. As DNA, the CDR3 is TGTGCCAGCAGTGAGGGGGTAGCGGGGATCACAGATACGCAGTATTTT.

The V and J genes are TRBV2 and TRBJ1-3; maybe TRBD1 (5 bases). This CDR3 contains 14 residues. Trimming pared 6 bases from V and 3 bases from J, leaving 12 bases between. The germline gives CDR1 SNHLY, CDR2 FYNNEI. The CDR3 DNA is TGTGCCAGCAGCCCAGGGCAGGGTGGAAACACCATATATTTT. This gives the protein CASSPGQGGNTIYF.

V gene TRBV27 combines with J gene TRBJ1-6, with no clear D. CDR3 size: 13 residues. Germline V CDR1 and CDR2: MNHEY, SMNVEV (reference sequence). Deletions cut 2 bases from V and 8 bases from J, with 7 bases between. This chain's CDR3 is CASSLIKHSPLHF. CDR3 sequence (DNA): TGTGCCAGCAGTTTAATAAAGCATTCACCCCTCCACTTT.

This chain joins TRBV7-9 and TRBJ1-1, with TRBD1 as a possible D gene (6 bases). Trimming cost V 5 bases and J 8 bases, with 12 bases left between them. This CDR3 comprises 12 residues. CDR1 is SEHNR and CDR2 is FQNEAQ in the germline V gene (reference sequence). CDR3 amino acids: CASSPTGTEAFF. As DNA, the CDR3 is TGTGCCAGCAGCCCGACCGGGACAGAAGCTTTCTTT.